These 25 T cell receptor beta chains share one sample of origin, sequenced in a study of blood T cell repertoires in COVID-19. Clones were sequenced by immunoSEQ multiplex PCR, and TCRdb holds only the in-frame ones, with some missing. This sample yields 20,000 to 30,000 clones, of which around 93% are seen a single time; around 2% belongs to the top ten. Sample: peripheral blood. The receptors shown here come from a human donor in a cohort sampled during active COVID-19.

V usage is TRBV5-4 and J usage is TRBJ2-7, with D perhaps TRBD1 (5 bases). CDR1 and CDR2 from the germline V gene are SGHNT and YYREEE (reference sequence). The CDR3 runs 14 residues. V lost 3 bases to trimming and J lost 0 bases, with 10 bases between them. CDR3 nucleotides: TGTGCCAGCAGCTGGGGCGGAAGCTCCTACGAGCAGTACTTC. Protein product: CASSWGGSSYEQYF.

The count of this clone is one. The genes are TRBV3-1 (or the pseudogene TRBV3-2) and TRBJ2-2; 8 nucleotides align to TRBD1. This CDR3 has 15 residues. Trimming at V came to 4 bases and at J to 0 bases, leaving 1 base not matched to a gene. The germline V gene encodes CDR1 LGHDT and CDR2 YNNKEL (reference sequence). In DNA form, the CDR3 reads TGTGCCAGCAGCCCAGGGGGCGCGAACACCGGGGAGCTGTTTTTT. Protein: CASSPGGANTGELFF.

The chain joins TRBV6-5 to TRBJ1-1; the match to TRBD1 covers 8 bases. The V gene's germline CDR1 is MNHEY and CDR2 SVGAGI. J lost 5 bases, V lost 0 bases, and 8 bases had no gene match. This CDR3 comprises 16 residues. CDR3 coding DNA: TGTGCCAGCAGTTACTCATCAGGGGGCGCAAAAACTGAAGCTTTCTTT. The encoded protein is CASSYSSGGAKTEAFF.

The chain recombines TRBV7-9 with TRBJ1-1, with no clear D. Trimming took 5 bases from V and 7 from J, leaving 17 bases between them. Germline CDR1 is SEHNR and CDR2 is FQNEAQ (reference sequence). CDR3 length equals 14 residues. The CDR3 loop reads CASSLRRSAGEAFF. CDR3 in DNA: TGTGCCAGCAGCCTAAGGAGGTCCGCAGGTGAAGCTTTCTTT. The variable domain in full, with the rest retrieved from reference TRBV7-9 and TRBJ1-1, is DTGVSQNPRHKITKRGQNVTFRCDPISEHNRLYWYRQTLGQGPEFLTYFQNEAQLEKSRLLSDRFSAERPKGSFSTLEIQRTEQGDSAMYLCASSLRRSAGEAFFGQGTRLTVV.

The J gene is TRBJ2-1, the V gene TRBV7-2, with a tentative D call TRBD1 (6 bases). Germline CDR1 and CDR2: SGHTA and FQGNSA. The CDR3 has 14 residues. With 5 bases removed from V and 5 bases from J, the gap between germline ends came to 13 bases. Written as DNA, the CDR3 is TGTGCCAGCAGCCCCAGACAGGCTCACAATGAGCAGTTCTTC. It yields the protein CASSPRQAHNEQFF.

The rearrangement uses TRBV21-1 and TRBJ2-1; TRBD1 reflects the table's D call only, with no check against the DNA. TRBV21-1 is termed a pseudogene. CDR3 length equals 15 residues. CDR3 sequence reads: CASSKRGETGVEQFF. CDR3 coding DNA: TGTGCCAGCAGCAAAAGGGGGGAGACAGGGGTTGAGCAGTTCTTC.

V is TRBV6-5 and J is TRBJ2-1, with 10 nucleotides matching TRBD2. The CDR3 is 15 amino acids. Looked up from germline, CDR1 is MNHEY and CDR2 is SVGAGI. The CDR3 bases are TGTGCAGGGGCGGCTAGCGGGAGTGCCTACAATGAGCAGTTCTTC. Encoded protein: CAGAASGSAYNEQFF.

In this sample, this clone turned up once. CDR3 in amino acids: CASSLTGNTEAFF. The CDR3 DNA follows: TGTGCCAGCAGCCTGACGGGGAACACTGAAGCTTTCTTT. V gene TRBV11-3 combines with J gene TRBJ1-1; D is unclear. V dropped 5 bases and J dropped 1 base, with 8 bases sitting between them. The germline gives CDR1 SGHNT, CDR2 YENEEA. This CDR3 spans 13 amino acids.

V gene TRBV27 combines with J gene TRBJ1-2; D is perhaps TRBD1 (5 bases). Germline loops: CDR1 MNHEY, CDR2 SMNVEV (reference sequence). Deletions cut 0 bases from V and 8 bases from J, with 10 bases between. The length of the CDR3 is 13 residues. CDR3 sequence: CASSLSRQKGYTF. CDR3 DNA sequence: TGTGCCAGCAGTTTATCCAGACAGAAAGGCTACACCTTC.

J is TRBJ1-2 and V is TRBV18, with 8 bases matching TRBD1. The CDR3 sequence is 15 residues long. The V gene's germline CDR1 is KGHSH and CDR2 LQKENI. J lost 4 bases, V lost 5 bases, and 9 bases had no gene match. CDR3 sequence (DNA): TGTGCCAGCTCAACAGGACAGGGTGGGAGCTATGGCTACACCTTC. It codes for CASSTGQGGSYGYTF.

This clone was seen just once. The chain recombines TRBV6-4 with TRBJ2-5; 8 bases are a match to TRBD2. There are 15 residues in the CDR3. With V trimmed by 6 bases and J by 2 bases, 8 bases remained unmatched. Germline CDR1 reads MRHNA; CDR2 reads SNTAGT. The CDR3 sequence: CASRAQRESQETQYF. Written as DNA, the CDR3 is TGTGCCAGCAGGGCCCAGCGGGAGTCGCAAGAGACCCAGTACTTC.

The chain employs TRBV11-2 and TRBJ1-2, with D possibly matching TRBD1 (6 bases). CDR1 SGHAT and CDR2 FQNNGV come from the germline V gene. V lost 0 bases to trimming and J lost 8 bases, with 10 bases between them. The CDR3 consists of 13 residues. The CDR3 region is CASSLEGAHGYTF. The CDR3 region has the DNA TGTGCCAGCAGCTTAGAGGGGGCGCACGGCTACACCTTC. Supplemented by reference TRBV11-2 and TRBJ1-2, the full variable domain reads EAGVAQSPRYKIIEKRQSVAFWCNPISGHATLYWYQQILGQGPKLLIQFQNNGVVDDSQLPKDRFSAERLKGVDSTLKIQPAKLEDSAVYLCASSLEGAHGYTFGSGTRLTVV.

The V and J genes are TRBV5-1 and TRBJ1-6; D remains unclear. There are 13 residues in the CDR3. V was pared by 2 bases and J by 7 bases, with 7 bases between. Germline values: CDR1 SGHRS, CDR2 YFSETQ. The CDR3 DNA reads TGCGCCAGCAGCTTTGAGGTAAATTCACCCCTCCACTTT. It codes for CASSFEVNSPLHF.

The rearrangement joins TRBV6-1 to TRBJ2-7, with 10 bases identical to TRBD2. Germline CDR1 reads MNHNS; CDR2 reads SASEGT. The trim removed 1 base at V and 3 bases at J, leaving 3 bases unmatched. This CDR3 has 15 residues. CDR3 loop: CASSEGGLAVYEQYF. The CDR3, as DNA: TGTGCCAGCAGTGAAGGCGGACTAGCGGTCTACGAGCAGTACTTC.

The CDR3 coding sequence is TGTGCCAGCAGCGCAGGGACTAGCGAATTCTACGAGCAGTACTTC. Translating gives CASSAGTSEFYEQYF. J is TRBJ2-7 and V is TRBV9; 10 bases line up with TRBD2. V shed 3 bases and J 3 bases; nucleotides not matched to a gene: 6. Germline V gene lookup returns CDR1 SGDLS and CDR2 YYNGEE. The CDR3 sequence is 15 residues long. The full variable domain, with the rest looked up from reference TRBV9 and TRBJ2-7, is DSGVTQTPKHLITATGQRVTLRCSPRSGDLSVYWYQQSLDQGLQFLIQYYNGEERAKGNILERFSAQQFPDLHSELNLSSLELGDSALYFCASSAGTSEFYEQYFGPGTRLTVT.

This chain links TRBV5-1 with TRBJ2-2; TRBD2 matches 10 bases. This CDR3 has 16 amino acids. Germline V lookup: CDR1 SGHRS, CDR2 YFSETQ. V was clipped by 0 bases and J by 4 bases; unmatched bases: 3. The CDR3 nucleotides are TGCGCCAGCAGCTTGGTGTCTAGCGGGAGCACCGGGGAGCTGTTTTTT. Translation: CASSLVSSGSTGELFF.

The V call is TRBV10-1, the J call TRBJ2-5, with a weak D call TRBD2 (5 bases). The germline CDR1 and CDR2 sequences are WNHNN and SYGVQD (reference sequence). Trimming took 2 bases from V and 8 from J, leaving 9 bases between them. The CDR3 runs to 12 residues. The CDR3 DNA follows: TGCGCCAGCAGTGAGGTCGGGGAAACCCAGTACTTC. Encoded protein: CASSEVGETQYF.

The chain uses TRBV7-9 and TRBJ2-7; D possibly corresponds to TRBD1 (6 bases). Deletions cut 3 bases from V and 2 bases from J, with 8 bases between. Germline CDR1 reads SEHNR; CDR2 reads FQNEAQ (reference sequence). The CDR3 is 13 amino acids. As DNA, the CDR3 is TGTGCCAGCAGCTTTGGGACAACCTACGAGCAGTACTTC. As protein: CASSFGTTYEQYF.

The chain carries TRBV3-1 (or the pseudogene TRBV3-2) and TRBJ2-3; 11 positions agree with TRBD2. The CDR3 is 15 residues long. The V segment lost 2 bases and the J segment 4 bases; nucleotides outside the gene matches: 2. The germline CDR1 and CDR2 sequences are LGHDT and YNNKEL (reference sequence). CDR3 sequence reads: CASSQTSGSPDTQYF. The CDR3 bases are TGTGCCAGCAGCCAAACTAGCGGGAGTCCAGATACGCAGTATTTT.

V and J are TRBV3-1 (or the pseudogene TRBV3-2) and TRBJ1-5, with 9 bases that match TRBD1. Losses at the gene ends were 4 bases for V and 0 bases for J; bases not matched to a gene: 10. The CDR3 sequence is 18 residues long. CDR1 is LGHDT, CDR2 YNNKEL, per germline (reference sequence). Here the CDR3 DNA reads TGTGCCAGCAGCCTACGGACAGGGGAGGGAAATAGCAATCAGCCCCAGCATTTT. Its translation: CASSLRTGEGNSNQPQHF.

The V and J genes are TRBV30 and TRBJ2-2; D not certain. The CDR3 length is 13 residues. The V gene lost 0 bases and the J gene lost 5 bases, with 7 bases spanning the gap. In germline, CDR1 is GTSNPN, CDR2 SVGIG (reference sequence). For the CDR3, the DNA is TGTGCCTGGAGTGTACGCCGGACCGGGGAGCTGTTTTTT. Translated: CAWSVRRTGELFF.

This sequence joins TRBV19 and TRBJ2-1; 8 positions agree with TRBD1. CDR1 is LNHDA, CDR2 SQIVND, per germline (reference sequence). V shed 7 bases, J shed 7 bases, and the junction held 9 bases outside the gene matches. The CDR3 is made up of 14 amino acids. As DNA, the CDR3 is TGTGCCAGTAAGAGGACAGGGATGTGGAATGAGCAGTTCTTC. It codes for CASKRTGMWNEQFF.

This clone was picked up one time. The chain links TRBV27 to TRBJ2-7, with a possible D match to TRBD2 (7 bases). The ends were cut back, 4 bases at V and 2 bases at J, with 15 bases in the middle. This CDR3 contains 15 residues. Looked up from germline, CDR1 is MNHEY and CDR2 is SMNVEV (reference sequence). This CDR3 reads CASSSGGGGPYEQYF. CDR3 bases: TGTGCCAGCAGTTCCGGCGGGGGCGGCCCCTACGAGCAGTACTTC.

V and J are TRBV7-2 and TRBJ2-6; TRBD1 is a possible D gene (5 bases). The length of the CDR3 is 18 residues. V gave up 2 bases and J gave up 0 bases, with 14 bases separating them. CDR1 is SGHTA, CDR2 FQGNSA, per germline. CDR3 residues: CASSLKGSPGSGANVLTF. CDR3 DNA: TGTGCCAGCAGCTTAAAGGGGTCCCCGGGCTCTGGGGCCAACGTCCTGACTTTC.

The rearrangement joins TRBV5-6 to TRBJ1-5; a possible D gene is TRBD1 (6 bases). V was cut by 1 base and J by 7 bases, with 9 bases left in between. Germline V gene data show CDR1 as SGHDT and CDR2 as YYEEEE. There are 13 residues in the CDR3. The CDR3 reads CASSLIRGQPQHF. CDR3 nucleotides: TGTGCCAGCAGCTTGATCAGGGGACAGCCCCAGCATTTT. The complete variable domain, with remaining parts taken from reference TRBV5-6 and TRBJ1-5, reads DAGVTQSPTHLIKTRGQQVTLRCSPKSGHDTVSWYQQALGQGPQFIFQYYEEEERQRGNFPDRFSGHQFPNYSSELNVNALLLGDSALYLCASSLIRGQPQHFGDGTRLSIL.